Below, 18 T cell receptor beta chains from the same sample are listed, as sequenced in a study of shared clonotypes between healthy human individuals. Profiling relied on immunoSEQ multiplex PCR, and the TCRdb table lists in-frame clones only, not all of them. The sample lists fewer than 2.5 million clones, roughly 93% seen once, with about 0.39% in the top ten. The sample was naive CD4+ T cells from PBMCs. The subset here: CD45RA+ positively selected. These receptors came from a man aged 18 to 30 in good health. Some clones in this sample may be carry-over from other donors' samples.

This clone was detected only a few times. The chain combines TRBV7-9 with TRBJ1-2; no definite D call. V lost 1 base to trimming and J lost 7 bases, with 16 bases between them. CDR1 SEHNR and CDR2 FQNEAQ come from the germline V gene (reference sequence). The CDR3 sequence is 15 residues long. The CDR3 nucleotides are TGTGCCAGCAGCTTAGATGGTCCGACTCGAGGTGGCTACACCTTC. Translated: CASSLDGPTRGGYTF.

CDR3 sequence: CASSQDARQGVPNTGELFF. CDR3 nucleotide sequence: TGCGCCAGCAGCCAAGATGCGCGACAGGGGGTACCGAACACCGGGGAGCTGTTTTTT. The V gene is TRBV4-1, the J gene TRBJ2-2; TRBD1 matches at 9 bases. Germline assignment: CDR1 MGHRA and CDR2 YSYEKL. There are 19 residues in the CDR3. Trimming at V came to 0 bases and at J to 0 bases, leaving 8 bases not matched to a gene.

In nucleotides, the CDR3 is TGCGCCAGCAGACACAATAGCGGGTCCTCCTACGAGCAGTACTTC. This codes for CASRHNSGSSYEQYF. This rearrangement joins TRBV4-1 to TRBJ2-7, with 7 positions matching TRBD2. The germline V gene has CDR1 MGHRA and CDR2 YSYEKL. This CDR3 spans 15 amino acids. V dropped 6 bases and J dropped 0; count of bases not matched to a gene: 8.

This sequence joins TRBV18 and TRBJ2-2; tentatively, D is TRBD1 or TRBD2 (5 bases each). The V end lost 8 bases, the J end lost 8 bases, and 15 bases lay between the germline ends. Germline-derived CDR1 and CDR2 are KGHSH and LQKENI. CDR3 length: 13 residues. Written as DNA, the CDR3 is TGTGCCAGCCCCGGGACGCAGGAAGGGGAGCTGTTTTTT. Its protein is CASPGTQEGELFF.

The chain joins TRBV18 to TRBJ1-5; D unclear. The CDR3 is 13 amino acids. Trimming left V 5 bases short and J 5 bases short, with 10 bases between. Germline V gene sequence: CDR1 KGHSH, CDR2 LQKENI. CDR3 in DNA: TGTGCCAGCTCATCGGGCACTGATCAGCCCCAGCATTTT. It yields the protein CASSSGTDQPQHF.

The chain links TRBV14 to TRBJ2-5, with 7 bases identical to TRBD1. The CDR3 consists of 15 residues. Germline CDR1 and CDR2: SGHDN and FVKESK. The V and J ends lost 2 bases and 5 bases, in that order; junction bases with no gene match: 8. The CDR3 coding sequence is TGTGCCAGCAGCCAACAACAGGGGATAATGGAGACCCAGTACTTC. Amino acid sequence: CASSQQQGIMETQYF.

The V and J genes are TRBV7-3 and TRBJ2-1, with D hard to call. Trimming took off 2 bases at V and 4 bases at J, with 15 bases between the two ends. Per the germline V gene, CDR1 is SGHTA and CDR2 is FQGTGA. CDR3 length equals 16 residues. CDR3 DNA sequence: TGTGCCAGCAGCTTATCGCCCCCGACTCAATACAATGAGCAGTTCTTC. This sequence encodes CASSLSPPTQYNEQFF.

Concerning this clone: This sample includes further DNA sequences coding for the same CDR3. This chain uses TRBV5-1 with TRBJ2-1; D remains unclear. Germline V gene sequence: CDR1 SGHRS, CDR2 YFSETQ. The CDR3 is 13 residues long. Trimming removed 4 bases from V and 3 bases from J, with 8 bases in between. The CDR3 DNA follows: TGCGCCAGCAGCCCGCCCGTCTACAATGAGCAGTTCTTC. This codes for CASSPPVYNEQFF.

The gene calls are TRBV5-4 and TRBJ2-7, with a possible D match to TRBD1 (6 bases). Germline CDR1 and CDR2: SGHNT and YYREEE (reference sequence). Trimming removed 4 bases from V and 3 bases from J, with 14 bases in between. The CDR3 runs to 14 residues. Written as DNA, the CDR3 is TGTGCCAGCAGCCCCGACAGGTCATACTACGAGCAGTACTTC. It yields the protein CASSPDRSYYEQYF.

The chain joins TRBV7-8 to TRBJ2-7; 10 nucleotides agree with TRBD1. J gave up 3 bases and V 5 bases, and 7 bases lay outside the gene matches. Germline CDR1 and CDR2: SGHVS and FQNEAQ. The CDR3 length is 15 residues. CDR3 amino acids: CASSGGTGESYEQYF. As DNA, the CDR3 is TGTGCCAGCAGCGGAGGGACAGGGGAGAGCTACGAGCAGTACTTC.

The V and J genes are TRBV9 and TRBJ2-1; 7 bases are shared with TRBD2. The CDR3 has 15 residues. Germline values: CDR1 SGDLS, CDR2 YYNGEE. Trimming removed 4 bases from V and 0 bases from J; junction bases left unmatched: 4. The CDR3 DNA is TGTGCCAGCAGCATCGGGGGGAACTCCTACAATGAGCAGTTCTTC. It specifies CASSIGGNSYNEQFF.

This chain joins TRBV5-1 and TRBJ2-5, with no clear D. Germline CDR1 and CDR2: SGHRS and YFSETQ. The CDR3 spans 14 residues. V lost 1 base and J 5 bases, leaving 12 bases between the germline ends. CDR3 nucleotides: TGCGCCAGCAGCTTGTTTCTGGAGTGGGAGACCCAGTACTTC. Protein: CASSLFLEWETQYF.

Written as DNA, the CDR3 is TGTGCCAGCAACAGCGGGAAATATTCTCAAGAGACCCAGTACTTC. Translation gives CASNSGKYSQETQYF. The chain recombines TRBV5-4 with TRBJ2-5; 7 positions match TRBD2. CDR3 length equals 15 residues. V was clipped by 6 bases and J by 2 bases; unmatched bases: 10. Germline CDR1 and CDR2: SGHNT and YYREEE (reference sequence).

This clone was detected once. The chain carries TRBV11-2 and TRBJ2-3; perhaps TRBD2 as D (6 bases). This CDR3 is built from 15 residues. The germline CDR1 and CDR2 sequences are SGHAT and FQNNGV. Trimming left V 2 bases short and J 2 bases short, with 11 bases between. DNA for the CDR3: TGTGCCAGCAGCTTATCAAGCGGGCTCACAGATACGCAGTATTTT. This sequence encodes CASSLSSGLTDTQYF.

V gene TRBV4-2 combines with J gene TRBJ2-7; possible D gene TRBD1, 6 bases. Per the germline V gene, CDR1 is LGHNA and CDR2 is YNFKEQ. The CDR3 sequence is 17 residues long. V lost 2 bases, J lost 0 bases, and 17 bases lay in between. Written as DNA, the CDR3 is TGTGCCAGCAGCCAAAGGGTTTTCCAGGGGTACTCCTACGAGCAGTACTTC. Protein sequence: CASSQRVFQGYSYEQYF.

This clone has only a few counts. The genes are TRBV5-1 and TRBJ1-1; D not certain. Germline CDR1 and CDR2: SGHRS and YFSETQ. V lost 0 bases, J lost 3 bases, and 9 bases lay in between. The CDR3 runs 14 residues. CDR3 sequence: CASSLATDYTEAFF. In DNA form, the CDR3 reads TGCGCCAGCAGCTTGGCTACGGACTACACTGAAGCTTTCTTT.

The chain employs TRBV2 and TRBJ2-1; maybe TRBD1 (5 bases). V lost 3 bases and J 2 bases, leaving 8 bases between the germline ends. Germline-derived CDR1 and CDR2 are SNHLY and FYNNEI. This CDR3 comprises 14 residues. The CDR3 nucleotides are TGTGCCAGCAGTGAGGGGCTAGCCTACAATGAGCAGTTCTTC. Amino acid sequence: CASSEGLAYNEQFF.

A single count supports this clone. A read error may produce the germline difference seen at one junction end. This chain uses TRBV11-2 with TRBJ2-7; 11 bases line up with TRBD2. This CDR3 region has 14 residues. Germline values: CDR1 SGHAT, CDR2 FQNNGV. The CDR3 spells CATRPMEGLAEIIF. CDR3 nucleotides: TGTGCCACGAGACCAATGGAGGGACTAGCGGAAATTATCTTC.